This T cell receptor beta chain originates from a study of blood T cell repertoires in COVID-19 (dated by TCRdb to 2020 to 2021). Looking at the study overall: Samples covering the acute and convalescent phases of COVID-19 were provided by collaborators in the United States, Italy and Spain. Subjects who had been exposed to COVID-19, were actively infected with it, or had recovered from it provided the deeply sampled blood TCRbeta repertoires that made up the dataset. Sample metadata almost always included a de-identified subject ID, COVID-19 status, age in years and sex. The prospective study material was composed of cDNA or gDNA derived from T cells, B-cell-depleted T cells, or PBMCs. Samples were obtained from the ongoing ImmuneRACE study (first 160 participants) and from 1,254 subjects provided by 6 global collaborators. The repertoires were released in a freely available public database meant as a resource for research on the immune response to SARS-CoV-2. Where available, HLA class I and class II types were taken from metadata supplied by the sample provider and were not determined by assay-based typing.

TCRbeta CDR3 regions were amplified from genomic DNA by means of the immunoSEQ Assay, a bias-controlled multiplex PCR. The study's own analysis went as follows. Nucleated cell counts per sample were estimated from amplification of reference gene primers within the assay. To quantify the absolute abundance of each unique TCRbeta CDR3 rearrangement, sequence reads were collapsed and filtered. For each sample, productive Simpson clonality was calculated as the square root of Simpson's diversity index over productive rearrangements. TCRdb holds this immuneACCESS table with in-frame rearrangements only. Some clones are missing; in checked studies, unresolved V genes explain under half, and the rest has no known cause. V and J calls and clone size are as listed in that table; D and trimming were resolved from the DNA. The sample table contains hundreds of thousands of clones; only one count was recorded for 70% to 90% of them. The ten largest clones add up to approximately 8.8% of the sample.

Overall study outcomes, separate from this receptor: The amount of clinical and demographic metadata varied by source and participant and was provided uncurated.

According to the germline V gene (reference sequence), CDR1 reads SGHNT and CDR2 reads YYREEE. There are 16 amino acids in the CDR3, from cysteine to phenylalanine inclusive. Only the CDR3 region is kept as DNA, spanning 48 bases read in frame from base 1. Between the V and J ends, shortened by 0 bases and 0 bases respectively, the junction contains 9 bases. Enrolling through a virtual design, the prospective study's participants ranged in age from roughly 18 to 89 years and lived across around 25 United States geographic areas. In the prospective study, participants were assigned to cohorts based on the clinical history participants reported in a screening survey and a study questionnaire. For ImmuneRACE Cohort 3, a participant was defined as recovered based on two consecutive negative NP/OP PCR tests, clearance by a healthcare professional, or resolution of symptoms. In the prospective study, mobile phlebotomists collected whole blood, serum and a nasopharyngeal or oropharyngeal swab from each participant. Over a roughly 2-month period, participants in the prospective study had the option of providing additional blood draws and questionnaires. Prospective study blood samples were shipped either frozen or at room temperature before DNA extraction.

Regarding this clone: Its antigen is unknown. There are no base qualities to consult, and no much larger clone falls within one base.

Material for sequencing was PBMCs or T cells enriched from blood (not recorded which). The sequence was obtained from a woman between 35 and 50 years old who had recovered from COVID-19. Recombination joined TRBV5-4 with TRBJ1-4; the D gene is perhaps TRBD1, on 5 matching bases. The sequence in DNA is TGTGCCAGCAGCTTGGGACAGCAAGCAACTAATGAAAAACTGTTTTTT. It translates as CASSLGQQATNEKLFF. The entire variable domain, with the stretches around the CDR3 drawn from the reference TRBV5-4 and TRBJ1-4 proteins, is ETGVTQSPTHLIKTRGQQVTLRCSSQSGHNTVSWYQQALGQGPQFIFQYYREEENGRGNFPPRFSGLQFPNYSSELNVNALELDDSALYLCASSLGQQATNEKLFFGSGTQLSVL.